Below, 16 T cell receptor beta chains from the same sample are listed, as sequenced in a study of cytomegalovirus exposure and HLA in healthy donors. Only in-frame clones appear in the TCRdb table, and some are missing; sequencing was by immunoSEQ multiplex PCR. The table includes 80,000 to 100,000 clones, around 85% detected once. The sample taken for sequencing was PBMCs. The receptors were gathered from a woman between 25 and 40 years old in good health and CMV-seronegative.

The chain links TRBV4-1 to TRBJ2-4; D ambiguous. The germline V gene has CDR1 MGHRA and CDR2 YSYEKL. The CDR3 has 12 amino acids. The V end was cut by 3 bases, the J end by 7 bases, with 7 bases between. DNA for the CDR3: TGCGCCAGCAGCCACGTCAGGAACATTCAGTACTTC. Translating it yields CASSHVRNIQYF.

The V and J genes are TRBV7-6 and TRBJ1-2, with TRBD1 matching over 10 bases. V shed 5 bases and J 5 bases; nucleotides not matched to a gene: 8. This CDR3 has 15 residues. Germline V gives CDR1 SGHVS, CDR2 FNYEAQ. The DNA for the CDR3 is TGTGCCAGCAGCCCCGGCGGGACAGGGGTGTATGGCTACACCTTC. It specifies CASSPGGTGVYGYTF. The whole variable domain, remainder taken from reference TRBV7-6 and TRBJ1-2, is GAGVSQSPRYKVTKRGQDVALRCDPISGHVSLYWYRQALGQGPEFLTYFNYEAQQDKSGLPNDRFSAERPEGSISTLTIQRTEQRDSAMYRCASSPGGTGVYGYTFGSGTRLTVV.

The rearrangement joins TRBV28 to TRBJ2-7; TRBD1 might be the D (6 bases). The germline CDR1 and CDR2 sequences are MDHEN and SYDVKM. This CDR3 has 18 residues. V shed 6 bases and J shed 5 bases, with 29 bases lying between them. CDR3 nucleotide sequence: TGTGCCAGCAGCCTTTTACGATGGGCAGGGGAGCATCAAGACGAGCAGTACTTC. Protein sequence: CASSLLRWAGEHQDEQYF.

The rearrangement uses TRBV5-1 and TRBJ2-3, with no clear D. CDR1 and CDR2 from the germline V gene are SGHRS and YFSETQ. V shed 0 bases and J shed 2 bases, with 10 bases lying between them. The CDR3 extends over 15 amino acids. CDR3 in amino acids: CASSLDSHFTDTQYF. The CDR3 DNA is TGCGCCAGCAGCTTGGATTCTCACTTCACAGATACGCAGTATTTT.

The V and J genes are TRBV7-9 and TRBJ1-1, with D possibly TRBD1 on 6 matching bases. The germline V and J ends were trimmed by 5 bases and 1 base, with 8 bases remaining between them. CDR3 length: 13 residues. Germline CDR1 SEHNR, CDR2 FQNEAQ (reference sequence). CDR3 nucleotide sequence: TGTGCCAGCAGCCGGACAGAGAACACTGAAGCTTTCTTT. Translation: CASSRTENTEAFF. Based on the CDR3 plus reference TRBV7-9 and TRBJ1-1, the full variable domain is DTGVSQNPRHKITKRGQNVTFRCDPISEHNRLYWYRQTLGQGPEFLTYFQNEAQLEKSRLLSDRFSAERPKGSFSTLEIQRTEQGDSAMYLCASSRTENTEAFFGQGTRLTVV.

CDR3 protein: CASSLRTGGYLGEQFF. The CDR3 coding sequence is TGTGCCAGCAGCCTACGAACGGGGGGCTACTTAGGTGAGCAGTTCTTC. The genes are TRBV13 and TRBJ2-1, with D tentatively TRBD2 (7 bases). Germline CDR1 PRHDT, CDR2 FYEKMQ (reference sequence). Trimming took off 5 bases at V and 9 bases at J, with 23 bases between the two ends. This CDR3 has 16 amino acids.

This clone was detected once. This chain uses TRBV4-3 with TRBJ2-5; tentatively, D is TRBD1 (6 bases). Germline CDR1 LGHNA, CDR2 YSLEER. This CDR3 spans 15 amino acids. V lost 0 bases and J 2 bases, leaving 10 bases between the germline ends. The CDR3 region is CASSQDPRGQETQYF. The CDR3 nucleotides are TGCGCCAGCAGCCAAGATCCCAGGGGTCAAGAGACCCAGTACTTC.

For the CDR3, the DNA is TGTGCCAGCGGAACCGGGGATTCCTACGAGCAGTACTTC. As protein: CASGTGDSYEQYF. The chain combines TRBV7-9 with TRBJ2-7; perhaps TRBD2 as D (5 bases). Trimming removed 8 bases from V and 1 base from J, with 12 bases in between. CDR1 SEHNR and CDR2 FQNEAQ come from the germline V gene (reference sequence). The CDR3 extends over 13 amino acids.

The chain couples TRBV27 to TRBJ1-4; 8 nucleotides agree with TRBD1. The CDR3 consists of 14 residues. Trimming at V came to 5 bases and at J to 10 bases, leaving 9 bases not matched to a gene. CDR1 is MNHEY, CDR2 SMNVEV, per germline (reference sequence). CDR3 sequence (DNA): TGTGCCAGCAGTCTGGGACAGGAGAGGGGAAAACTGTTTTTT. As protein: CASSLGQERGKLFF.

Comments on this clone: One end of the junction fails to match germline, which may point to a read error. The chain recombines TRBV7-7 with TRBJ2-2; D remains unclear. CDR3 size: 13 residues. Per the germline V gene, CDR1 is SSHAT and CDR2 is FNYEAQ (reference sequence). The CDR3 nucleotides read TGTGCTAGCAGCTCCCTAGTCACCGGGGAGCTGTTTTTT. It codes for CASSSLVTGELFF.

V usage is TRBV5-4 and J usage is TRBJ2-1; 9 bases fit TRBD2. Germline V gene sequence: CDR1 SGHNT, CDR2 YYREEE (reference sequence). Losses at the gene ends were 4 bases for V and 3 bases for J; bases not matched to a gene: 5. This CDR3 comprises 15 residues. The CDR3 nucleotides read TGTGCCAGCAGCGCCACTAGCGGGCTCTACAATGAGCAGTTCTTC. This sequence encodes CASSATSGLYNEQFF.

V gene TRBV18 combines with J gene TRBJ2-3, with 8 nucleotides matching TRBD2. The germline gives CDR1 KGHSH, CDR2 LQKENI. This CDR3 is built from 15 residues. J lost 6 bases, V lost 2 bases, and 7 bases had no gene match. CDR3 coding DNA: TGTGCCAGCTCACCAGGAGCGGGGGCCCTCGATACGCAGTATTTT. This encodes CASSPGAGALDTQYF.

The V gene is TRBV19, the J gene TRBJ1-2; 9 nucleotides match TRBD1. Per the germline V gene, CDR1 is LNHDA and CDR2 is SQIVND (reference sequence). With 7 bases clipped from V and 8 bases from J, the junction kept 11 bases outside the gene matches. CDR3 length: 14 amino acids. CDR3 loop: CASTSDRGSFGYTF. CDR3 sequence (DNA): TGTGCCAGTACCTCGGACAGGGGCTCCTTCGGCTACACCTTC.

This clone was seen just once. J is TRBJ2-1 and V is TRBV4-1, with 8 bases identical to TRBD2. The CDR3 has 16 amino acids. The trim removed 0 bases at V and 8 bases at J, leaving 9 bases unmatched. The germline gives CDR1 MGHRA, CDR2 YSYEKL. For the CDR3, the DNA is TGCGCCAGCAGCCAAGATCCGGCGGGAGGAGTCTATGAGCAGTTCTTC. This encodes CASSQDPAGGVYEQFF.

This clone showed up just once. The gene calls are TRBV5-1 and TRBJ2-3; 9 bases agree with TRBD2. Per germline, CDR1 SGHRS and CDR2 YFSETQ. The length of the CDR3 is 20 residues. The trim removed 0 bases at V and 0 bases at J, leaving 14 bases unmatched. The CDR3 region is CASSLGPLSGRRLSTDTQYF. The DNA for the CDR3 is TGCGCCAGCAGCTTGGGCCCCCTTAGCGGGAGACGTCTGAGCACAGATACGCAGTATTTT.

This clone came up many times. The chain is built from TRBV4-1 and TRBJ1-3; a weak D match, TRBD1 (6 bases). CDR1 is MGHRA, CDR2 YSYEKL, per germline. Trimming cost V 5 bases and J 8 bases, with 13 bases left between them. CDR3 length: 13 residues. The CDR3 region has the DNA TGCGCCAGCAGCAACAGGGAGTTCGACACCATATATTTT. Its translation: CASSNREFDTIYF.